This T cell receptor (beta chain) was sequenced during a study of cytomegalovirus exposure and HLA in healthy donors. This CDR3 region has 11 residues. Per the germline V gene, CDR1 is ENHRY and CDR2 is SYGVKD. PCR involved 60 Vbeta and 13 Jbeta primers. Profiled with immunoSEQ multiplex PCR; TCRdb holds only in-frame clones, not every one. The profile shows under 200,000 clones, approximately 80% of them singletons. The TCR sequence derives from a middle-aged woman in good health and CMV-seropositive. Sequences were obtained from PBMCs. The chain combines TRBV10-3 with TRBJ2-5; D ambiguous. The J call could be wrong; TRBJ2-7 is a better fit for the DNA end. CDR3 sequence reads: CAISGSYEQYF. CDR3 DNA sequence: TGTGCCATCAGTGGCTCCTACGAGCAGTACTTC.